This passage covers 19 T cell receptor beta chains from one sample sequenced in a study of blood T cell repertoires in COVID-19. Using immunoSEQ multiplex PCR, the repertoire was profiled, and TCRdb retains in-frame clones only, with some absent. There are roughly 260,000 clones in the sample; less than 85% occur only once, and roughly 3% lies in the top ten. Sequencing input: peripheral blood. These receptors all stem from a woman between 18 and 30 years old with acute or convalescent COVID-19.

This clone was seen once. This chain joins TRBV28 and TRBJ2-4, with D maybe TRBD1 (6 bases). Germline CDR1 is MDHEN and CDR2 is SYDVKM. The V end was cut by 6 bases, the J end by 6 bases, with 15 bases between. CDR3 length equals 14 residues. The CDR3 protein is CASSPTQDRNIQYF. As DNA, the CDR3 is TGTGCCAGCAGCCCAACCCAGGACAGAAACATTCAGTACTTC.

This chain's CDR3 is CASSEGPPGNYEQYF. The CDR3 DNA reads TGTGCCAGCAGTGAGGGCCCCCCGGGGAACTACGAGCAGTACTTC. The chain employs TRBV6-1 and TRBJ2-7; D is perhaps TRBD2 (5 bases). This CDR3 contains 15 residues. V was clipped by 3 bases and J by 3 bases, with 15 bases between them. Germline-derived CDR1 and CDR2 are MNHNS and SASEGT.

The rearrangement joins TRBV29-1 to TRBJ1-3, with D possibly matching TRBD1 (6 bases). Germline CDR1 and CDR2: SQVTM and ANQGSEA. This CDR3 contains 14 residues. V lost 6 bases, J lost 0 bases, and 12 bases lay in between. In DNA, the CDR3 is TGCAGCGTGGGAACAGGGAACTCTGGAAACACCATATATTTT. This codes for CSVGTGNSGNTIYF.

The CDR3 loop reads CASSPRGALNTEAFF. The CDR3 region has the DNA TGTGCCAGCAGCCCACGGGGGGCCCTGAACACTGAAGCTTTCTTT. V usage is TRBV7-9 and J usage is TRBJ1-1; D may be TRBD1 (6 bases). This CDR3 is 15 amino acids long. Germline V lookup: CDR1 SEHNR, CDR2 FQNEAQ (reference sequence). V lost 5 bases to trimming and J lost 0 bases, with 13 bases between them.

The V gene is TRBV6-5, the J gene TRBJ1-5; 7 nucleotides align to TRBD1. Germline V gene lookup returns CDR1 MNHEY and CDR2 SVGAGI. This CDR3 has 13 amino acids. V gave up 6 bases and J gave up 6 bases; unmatched junction bases: 5. CDR3 amino acids: CASRQGSGQPQHF. The CDR3 bases are TGTGCCAGCAGACAGGGGTCCGGTCAGCCCCAGCATTTT.

The V call is TRBV2, the J call TRBJ1-5; D is uncertain. The CDR3 spans 16 residues. V was pared by 2 bases and J by 3 bases, with 14 bases between. CDR1 SNHLY and CDR2 FYNNEI come from the germline V gene. This chain's CDR3 is CASSERPGMTNQPQHF. CDR3 coding DNA: TGTGCCAGCAGTGAAAGGCCAGGCATGACCAATCAGCCCCAGCATTTT. The variable domain in full, completed from reference TRBV2 and TRBJ1-5, reads EPEVTQTPSHQVTQMGQEVILRCVPISNHLYFYWYRQILGQKVEFLVSFYNNEISEKSEIFDDQFSVERPDGSNFTLKIRSTKLEDSAMYFCASSERPGMTNQPQHFGDGTRLSIL.

The chain joins TRBV5-1 to TRBJ2-5; 13 bases map to TRBD2. The ends lost 6 bases at V and 1 base at J; junction bases unmatched: 6. Germline V gene sequence: CDR1 SGHRS, CDR2 YFSETQ. The CDR3 contains 16 residues. The CDR3 DNA reads TGCGCCAGCACGAAGGGACTAGCGGGACGCCAAGAGACCCAGTACTTC. Translation gives CASTKGLAGRQETQYF.

The V gene is TRBV12-5, the J gene TRBJ2-5; tentative D call: TRBD1 (6 bases). CDR3 size: 16 residues. Germline V gene sequence: CDR1 LGHNT, CDR2 FRNRAP. V was cut by 3 bases and J by 2 bases, with 16 bases left in between. This CDR3 is CASGFGGQRPQETQYF. Written as DNA, the CDR3 is TGTGCTAGTGGTTTTGGGGGCCAGCGTCCTCAAGAGACCCAGTACTTC.

The chain links TRBV7-9 to TRBJ2-7; 12 bases are shared with TRBD2. This CDR3 comprises 16 residues. V shed 3 bases and J 2 bases; nucleotides not matched to a gene: 5. Germline CDR1 is SEHNR and CDR2 is FQNEAQ (reference sequence). The CDR3 region is CASSFGTSGWPYEQYF. The CDR3 DNA is TGTGCCAGCAGCTTCGGGACTAGCGGGTGGCCCTACGAGCAGTACTTC.

The chain has TRBV19 and TRBJ2-2; no firm D call. This CDR3 has 14 residues. Germline V gene sequence: CDR1 LNHDA, CDR2 SQIVND (reference sequence). V dropped 5 bases and J dropped 3 bases, with 10 bases sitting between them. The CDR3: CASSPYSYTGELFF. DNA of the CDR3: TGTGCCAGTAGTCCTTATAGCTACACCGGGGAGCTGTTTTTT.

The rearrangement links TRBV7-2 to TRBJ2-1; 9 nucleotides align to TRBD2. The J segment lost 5 bases and the V segment lost 7 bases, leaving 15 bases of the junction unmatched. The germline V gene has CDR1 SGHTA and CDR2 FQGNSA. The CDR3 loop spans 17 amino acids. In DNA, the CDR3 is TGTGCCAGCAACCTATTTGGCGGGAGGGCAACTAACAATGAGCAGTTCTTC. It is translated as CASNLFGGRATNNEQFF. Using reference TRBV7-2 and TRBJ2-1 for the parts outside the CDR3, the full variable domain is GAGVSQSPSNKVTEKGKDVELRCDPISGHTALYWYRQSLGQGLEFLIYFQGNSAPDKSGLPSDRFSAERTGGSVSTLTIQRTQQEDSAVYLCASNLFGGRATNNEQFFGPGTRLTVL.

The V gene is TRBV27, the J gene TRBJ1-6, with D unresolved. Trimming took off 3 bases at V and 7 bases at J, with 7 bases between the two ends. Germline-derived CDR1 and CDR2 are MNHEY and SMNVEV (reference sequence). The CDR3 runs 13 residues. CDR3 in DNA: TGTGCCAGCAGTTTCCTAGAAAATTCACCCCTCCACTTT. It is translated as CASSFLENSPLHF.

The chain is built from TRBV7-9 and TRBJ1-1; 7 nucleotides match TRBD1. After removal of 5 bases from V and 3 bases from J, the junction contained 12 bases not matched to a gene. The CDR3 consists of 16 residues. Germline assignment: CDR1 SEHNR and CDR2 FQNEAQ (reference sequence). CDR3 nucleotides: TGTGCCAGCAGCGAATCGGGACAGTTAGTTTACACTGAAGCTTTCTTT. Amino acid sequence: CASSESGQLVYTEAFF.

CDR3 sequence reads: CASSFLATGNTEAFF. CDR3 bases: TGTGCCAGCAGTTTCCTCGCCACAGGGAACACTGAAGCTTTCTTT. The rearrangement uses TRBV27 and TRBJ1-1, with D tentatively TRBD1 (5 bases). Looked up from germline, CDR1 is MNHEY and CDR2 is SMNVEV (reference sequence). V lost 3 bases and J 1 base, leaving 12 bases between the germline ends. The CDR3 length is 15 residues.

The V and J genes are TRBV6-5 and TRBJ2-7; 11 positions agree with TRBD1. This CDR3 contains 15 residues. CDR1 and CDR2 from the germline V gene are MNHEY and SVGAGI. V dropped 6 bases and J dropped 0; count of bases not matched to a gene: 4. The CDR3: CASSRDRGYSYEQYF. The CDR3 DNA is TGTGCCAGCAGCCGGGACAGGGGGTACTCCTACGAGCAGTACTTC.

The V and J genes are TRBV20-1 and TRBJ2-3; D is possibly TRBD2 (5 bases). The length of the CDR3 is 15 residues. Germline loops: CDR1 DFQATT, CDR2 SNEGSKA (reference sequence). V dropped 3 bases and J dropped 0 bases, with 13 bases sitting between them. The CDR3 protein is CSASMPSSSTDTQYF. DNA for the CDR3: TGCAGTGCTAGTATGCCTAGCAGTAGCACAGATACGCAGTATTTT.

The CDR3 DNA reads as TGCGCCAGCAGCTTGGAACAGGAGCTCTACGAGCAGTACTTC. Its protein product is CASSLEQELYEQYF. The J gene is TRBJ2-7, the V gene TRBV5-1; TRBD1 might be the D (5 bases). This CDR3 has 14 residues. CDR1 is SGHRS, CDR2 YFSETQ, per germline. Between the trimmed V and J ends, which lost 0 bases and 3 bases, there was a span of 10 bases.

This clone was recorded at least ten times. The V gene is TRBV24-1, the J gene TRBJ2-3; 10 positions match TRBD2. CDR1 and CDR2 (germline): KGHDR, SFDVKD. CDR3 length: 19 amino acids. After removal of 7 bases from V and 0 bases from J, the junction contained 15 bases not matched to a gene. The DNA for the CDR3 is TGTGCCACCAGCGGTACTAATAGCGGGAGGACGTCTAGCACAGATACGCAGTATTTT. Translation gives CATSGTNSGRTSSTDTQYF.

The rearrangement uses TRBV18 and TRBJ2-1, with 11 positions matching TRBD1. There are 16 residues in the CDR3. CDR1 and CDR2 from the germline V gene are KGHSH and LQKENI. Trimming at V came to 1 base and at J to 6 bases, leaving 5 bases not matched to a gene. The CDR3 DNA sequence: TGTGCCAGCTCACCACAACCAGGGACAGGGGGCAATGAGCAGTTCTTC. Translation gives CASSPQPGTGGNEQFF. The whole variable domain, filled in from reference TRBV18 and TRBJ2-1, reads NAGVMQNPRHLVRRRGQEARLRCSPMKGHSHVYWYRQLPEEGLKFMVYLQKENIIDESGMPKERFSAEFPKEGPSILRIQQVVRGDSAAYFCASSPQPGTGGNEQFFGPGTRLTVL.